The 24 T cell receptor beta chains listed next were all sequenced from one sample in a study of CD8 T cells in Susac syndrome. Random hexamers were used to reverse transcribe an amount of about 0.45 to 1 ug RNA. TCRdb itself ran the immunoSEQ multiplex PCR reads through MiXCR, one entry per CDR3 protein. The table lists approximately 190,000 distinct CDR3 sequences, around 93% of them singletons. Sequences were obtained from CD8+ T cells from PBMCs. These receptors all stem from a human donor with Susac syndrome.

The chain employs TRBV5-1 and TRBJ2-1; 13 bases are a match to TRBD2. Germline trimming cut 5 bases from V and 4 bases from J; bases unmatched to any gene: 3. This CDR3 spans 15 amino acids. Germline values: CDR1 SGHRS, CDR2 YFSETQ. CDR3 in DNA: TGCGCCAGCAGGCCGACTAGCGGGGGGTACAATGAGCAGTTCTTC. Its protein product is CASRPTSGGYNEQFF.

The chain carries TRBV20-1 and TRBJ2-4; D unclear. V was trimmed by 5 bases and J by 6 bases, leaving 8 bases between them. Per the germline V gene, CDR1 is DFQATT and CDR2 is SNEGSKA (reference sequence). CDR3 size: 11 residues. This chain's CDR3 is CSAGVGNIQYF. Written as DNA, the CDR3 is TGCAGTGCTGGAGTTGGAAACATTCAGTACTTC.

For the CDR3, the DNA is TGTGCTAGCGGGGAATCCAATGAGCAGTTCTTC. Protein product: CASGESNEQFF. The V call is TRBV30, the J call TRBJ2-1; 8 bases are a match to TRBD2. The CDR3 is 11 residues long. Germline CDR1 and CDR2: GTSNPN and SVGIG (reference sequence).

The chain is built from TRBV7-9 and TRBJ2-2; TRBD2 aligns across 11 bases. The CDR3 covers 17 residues. J lost 5 bases, V lost 4 bases, and 9 bases had no gene match. The germline V gene has CDR1 SEHNR and CDR2 FQNEAQ (reference sequence). The CDR3 DNA reads as TGTGCCAGCAGCTACCGGACTAGCGGGTTTTGGACCGGGGAGCTGTTTTTT. Residues: CASSYRTSGFWTGELFF.

This chain links TRBV2 with TRBJ1-5; 7 nucleotides line up with TRBD1. CDR1 is SNHLY and CDR2 is FYNNEI in the germline V gene. Losses at the gene ends were 6 bases for V and 9 bases for J; bases not matched to a gene: 17. The CDR3 sequence is 16 residues long. The CDR3 DNA reads as TGTGCCAGCAGGGGGCCTGCGACAGGGACTAAGGGGCCCCAGCATTTT. Translated, it gives CASRGPATGTKGPQHF.

The CDR3 loop reads CASSQEGRSNEKLFF. CDR3 DNA: TGCGCCAGCAGCCAAGAGGGCAGGTCTAATGAAAAACTGTTTTTT. The chain uses TRBV4-1 and TRBJ1-4; no clear D. Trimming pared 0 bases from V and 3 bases from J, leaving 8 bases between. The CDR3 contains 15 residues. Germline CDR1 reads MGHRA; CDR2 reads YSYEKL.

The chain is built from TRBV9 and TRBJ2-7, with D tentatively TRBD1 or TRBD2 (7 bases each). Germline V gives CDR1 SGDLS, CDR2 YYNGEE. The CDR3 extends over 17 amino acids. Trimming removed 2 bases from V and 3 bases from J, with 21 bases in between. The CDR3 is CASSVGTGEGGRYEQYF. As DNA, the CDR3 is TGTGCCAGCAGCGTCGGAACAGGGGAGGGTGGTCGCTACGAGCAGTACTTC.

The chain couples TRBV9 to TRBJ1-2; 7 positions match TRBD1. V lost 4 bases, J lost 8 bases, and 5 bases stayed unmatched. This CDR3 comprises 12 residues. Looked up from germline, CDR1 is SGDLS and CDR2 is YYNGEE. The CDR3 here is CASSSQGFGYTF. In nucleotides, the CDR3 is TGTGCCAGCAGCTCACAGGGGTTCGGCTACACCTTC.

V usage is TRBV16 and J usage is TRBJ2-7; 7 nucleotides align to TRBD2. Germline lookup yields CDR1 KGHSY and CDR2 FQNENV. The trim removed 4 bases at V and 6 bases at J, leaving 15 bases unmatched. The CDR3 covers 16 residues. The CDR3 nucleotides read TGTGCCAGCAGCCCCAGAGCGGGGCGTCGCCCGGGCGAGCAGTACTTC. Its translation is CASSPRAGRRPGEQYF.

This chain links TRBV20-1 with TRBJ2-1, with D perhaps TRBD2 (6 bases). Germline V CDR1 and CDR2: DFQATT, SNEGSKA (reference sequence). Trimming removed 1 base at V and 4 bases at J, with 11 bases between. This CDR3 comprises 14 residues. CDR3 loop: CSARGGGMYNEQFF. CDR3 coding DNA: TGCAGTGCTAGAGGGGGCGGGATGTACAATGAGCAGTTCTTC.

The chain uses TRBV5-4 and TRBJ2-3; weak D call: TRBD2 (5 bases). V lost 0 bases and J 2 bases, leaving 7 bases between the germline ends. Germline lookup yields CDR1 SGHNT and CDR2 YYREEE (reference sequence). The CDR3 has 14 amino acids. The CDR3 DNA reads as TGTGCCAGCAGCTTGGTAGCGTCCACAGATACGCAGTATTTT. Its protein product is CASSLVASTDTQYF.

The J gene is TRBJ2-7, the V gene TRBV27; possible D gene TRBD1, 5 bases. Deletions cut 6 bases from V and 2 bases from J, with 14 bases between. Germline lookup yields CDR1 MNHEY and CDR2 SMNVEV (reference sequence). The CDR3 covers 14 residues. The CDR3 coding sequence is TGTGCCAGCAGCCCTACCGGACACCCCTACGAGCAGTACTTC. It codes for CASSPTGHPYEQYF.

The chain joins TRBV12-3 or TRBV12-4 to TRBJ1-6; TRBD1 agrees at 9 bases. This CDR3 region has 14 residues. The V gene end was trimmed by 3 bases and the J gene end by 10 bases; junction bases not matched to a gene: 4. The CDR3 region has the DNA TGTGCCAGCAGTTTCCGGGGGACAGGGTCACCCCTCCACTTT. The encoded protein is CASSFRGTGSPLHF.

The V call is TRBV29-1, the J call TRBJ1-4; D gene ambiguous. CDR3 length: 12 amino acids. Germline CDR1 SQVTM, CDR2 ANQGSEA. V was cut by 4 bases and J by 8 bases, with 11 bases left in between. The CDR3 spells CSVGLSSEKLFF. CDR3 bases: TGCAGCGTTGGGTTGTCAAGCGAAAAACTGTTTTTT.

In its sample, this clonotype was seen once. The chain is built from TRBV11-2 and TRBJ2-1; D gene uncertain. The CDR3 contains 13 residues. Trimming removed 5 bases at V and 8 bases at J, with 13 bases between. CDR1 and CDR2 (germline): SGHAT, FQNNGV. CDR3 in amino acids: CASSPPVSDEQFF. CDR3 nucleotide sequence: TGTGCCAGCAGCCCCCCGGTAAGTGATGAGCAGTTCTTC.

The chain is built from TRBV2 and TRBJ2-1, with D maybe TRBD2 (6 bases). Trimming cost V 5 bases and J 11 bases, with 19 bases left between them. Germline-derived CDR1 and CDR2 are SNHLY and FYNNEI. This CDR3 spans 14 amino acids. CDR3 DNA: TGTGCCAGCAGTTCCGGGACTTGGGCAATTAAGCAGTTCTTC. Translation: CASSSGTWAIKQFF. Full variable domain (remainder filled in from reference TRBV2 and TRBJ2-1): EPEVTQTPSHQVTQMGQEVILRCVPISNHLYFYWYRQILGQKVEFLVSFYNNEISEKSEIFDDQFSVERPDGSNFTLKIRSTKLEDSAMYFCASSSGTWAIKQFFGPGTRLTVL.

The V gene is TRBV19, the J gene TRBJ1-2; 9 bases are shared with TRBD1. The trim removed 7 bases at V and 8 bases at J, leaving 5 bases unmatched. The CDR3 spans 12 residues. Germline CDR1 reads LNHDA; CDR2 reads SQIVND (reference sequence). The CDR3, as DNA: TGTGCCAGTACGGACAGGGGAAGAGGCTACACCTTC. Translating gives CASTDRGRGYTF.

V and J are TRBV4-1 and TRBJ2-1; D not resolved. Germline V gene lookup returns CDR1 MGHRA and CDR2 YSYEKL. V was shortened by 1 base and J by 6 bases, with 10 bases between the two germline ends. This CDR3 comprises 14 residues. CDR3 DNA sequence: TGCGCCAGCAGCCAAGCCCCCGCAGGCAATGAGCAGTTCTTC. Residues: CASSQAPAGNEQFF.

This chain uses TRBV30 with TRBJ2-1, with D uncertain. V lost 3 bases to trimming and J lost 8 bases, with 11 bases between them. The CDR3 covers 12 residues. Germline CDR1 and CDR2: GTSNPN and SVGIG (reference sequence). The CDR3 DNA follows: TGTGCCTGGAGCGACCTCGTAGATGAGCAGTTCTTC. This codes for CAWSDLVDEQFF. Full variable domain (missing parts from reference TRBV30 and TRBJ2-1): SQTIHQWPATLVQPVGSPLSLECTVEGTSNPNLYWYRQAAGRGLQLLFYSVGIGQISSEVPQNLSASRPQDRQFILSSKKLLLSDSGFYLCAWSDLVDEQFFGPGTRLTVL.

The chain carries TRBV7-9 and TRBJ2-3; TRBD2 might be the D (5 bases). CDR1 and CDR2 from the germline V gene are SEHNR and FQNEAQ (reference sequence). Between the trimmed V and J ends, which lost 3 bases and 2 bases, there was a span of 12 bases. The CDR3 runs to 15 residues. The CDR3 loop reads CASSFLSEFTDTQYF. CDR3 sequence (DNA): TGTGCCAGCAGCTTCCTTAGCGAGTTCACAGATACGCAGTATTTT.

V is TRBV30 and J is TRBJ1-1; possible D gene TRBD1, 5 bases. CDR1 GTSNPN and CDR2 SVGIG come from the germline V gene (reference sequence). Trimming removed 2 bases from V and 12 bases from J, with 16 bases in between. The CDR3 runs 12 residues. CDR3 loop: CAWSSPGTATFF. DNA of the CDR3: TGTGCCTGGAGTAGTCCAGGGACTGCGACTTTCTTT.

The chain recombines TRBV20-1 with TRBJ2-7; D possibly corresponds to TRBD2 (6 bases). The CDR3 loop spans 14 amino acids. Trimming removed 1 base from V and 5 bases from J, with 15 bases in between. CDR1 is DFQATT, CDR2 SNEGSKA, per germline (reference sequence). CDR3 sequence (DNA): TGCAGTGCTAGAGTTCGGGGGATGGAAGACGAGCAGTACTTC. Protein product: CSARVRGMEDEQYF.

The chain uses TRBV27 and TRBJ1-5, with D possibly TRBD1 on 5 matching bases. Germline V CDR1 and CDR2: MNHEY, SMNVEV (reference sequence). V shed 8 bases and J shed 1 base, with 18 bases lying between them. This CDR3 has 16 residues. The CDR3 spells CASLSLRQGSNQPQHF. CDR3 in DNA: TGTGCCAGCCTCAGTCTCCGGCAGGGAAGCAATCAGCCCCAGCATTTT.

V usage is TRBV12-3 or TRBV12-4 and J usage is TRBJ2-7; no definite D call. The CDR3 consists of 14 residues. V was shortened by 4 bases and J by 5 bases, with 15 bases between the two germline ends. The chain's CDR3 is CASSSETKPNEQYF. CDR3 DNA: TGTGCCAGCAGTTCAGAGACAAAACCCAACGAGCAGTACTTC.